The 23 T cell receptor beta chains reported below all come from one sample, sequenced in a study of Graves' ophthalmopathy and Graves' hyperthyroidism (dated by TCRdb to 2016 to 2019). Data came from an Illumina HiSeq 2000. For repertoire sequencing, the TCR beta CDR3 regions were amplified from RNA transcripts. A first-round RT-PCR used HTBI primers with the Qiagen OneStep RT-PCR kit, followed by a second-round multiplex PCR, size selection and purification. TCRdb reprocessing: public reads trimmed at Q25 with fastp, clones called with MiXCR, in-frame beta chains kept. Every distinct CDR3 protein forms one entry, paired with its most common genes and DNA. The sample contains roughly 500,000 distinct CDR3 sequences, approximately 15% of them found a single time. Of the sample, about 10% falls within the top ten clones. The sequencing sample was made of blood. The source of these receptors is a woman under 40 with Graves' ophthalmopathy. Donor details come from another sample of the same person, matched by shared clones.

The sample holds many counts of this clonotype. The J gene is TRBJ1-5, the V gene TRBV12-3 or TRBV12-4; D is undetermined. CDR3 length: 13 residues. Trimming shortened V by 5 bases and J by 5 bases, and 10 bases separated the two germline ends. The CDR3 reads CASSPDGYQPQHF. The CDR3 DNA reads TGTGCCAGCAGTCCGGACGGATATCAGCCCCAGCATTTT.

This clonotype was seen repeatedly, ten times or more. The junction does not match germline at one end; this may be a read error. This rearrangement joins TRBV6-5 to TRBJ1-2, with TRBD1 matching over 12 bases. The CDR3 spans 15 residues. Germline CDR1 and CDR2: MNHEY and SVGAGI. CDR3 sequence reads: CGSRYAGTGGEGYTF. The CDR3 DNA is TGTGGCAGCAGATATGCCGGGACAGGGGGCGAGGGCTACACCTTC.

The V call is TRBV9, the J call TRBJ1-2; D not certain. Trimming cost V 0 bases and J 0 bases, with 18 bases left between them. There are 18 residues in the CDR3. The germline V gene has CDR1 SGDLS and CDR2 YYNGEE. The CDR3 reads CASSVGVEGWEANYGYTF. The CDR3 bases are TGTGCCAGCAGCGTAGGGGTGGAGGGTTGGGAAGCTAACTATGGCTACACCTTC.

This clonotype has a count of ten or more. The CDR3 coding sequence is TGTGCCAGCAGCTTACCTGGGAATGGAGGAGAGACCCAGTACTTC. It encodes CASSLPGNGGETQYF. This chain connects TRBV7-9 to TRBJ2-5, with a possible D match to TRBD2 (5 bases). Trimming removed 2 bases from V and 4 bases from J, with 14 bases in between. The CDR3 runs 15 residues. Germline assignment: CDR1 SEHNR and CDR2 FQNEAQ (reference sequence).

This clonotype was recorded at least ten times. This chain connects TRBV20-1 to TRBJ1-6; no reliable D call. This CDR3 spans 13 amino acids. CDR1 DFQATT and CDR2 SNEGSKA come from the germline V gene (reference sequence). Trimming took 3 bases from V and 9 from J, leaving 12 bases between them. In DNA, the CDR3 is TGCAGTGCTAGGGGGTGGGAGAGTTCACCCCTCCACTTT. Translation: CSARGWESSPLHF.

The chain has TRBV11-2 and TRBJ2-7; 9 positions match TRBD2. CDR3 size: 15 residues. CDR1 is SGHAT and CDR2 is FQNNGV in the germline V gene. V gave up 5 bases and J gave up 4 bases; unmatched junction bases: 9. CDR3 region: CASSRLAGWNYEQYF. In DNA, the CDR3 is TGTGCCAGCAGCAGGCTAGCGGGATGGAATTACGAGCAGTACTTC.

This clonotype was found many times. The chain has TRBV15 and TRBJ2-7; a weak D match, TRBD2 (5 bases). This CDR3 contains 14 residues. Germline values: CDR1 LNHNV, CDR2 YYDKDF (reference sequence). Deletions cut 0 bases from V and 4 bases from J, with 10 bases between. In DNA, the CDR3 is TGTGCCACCAGCAGAGAGCAGGAGGCGTACGAGCAGTACTTC. It codes for CATSREQEAYEQYF.

This rearrangement joins TRBV18 to TRBJ1-6, with 7 bases aligning to TRBD1. Per germline, CDR1 KGHSH and CDR2 LQKENI. Trimming removed 2 bases from V and 8 bases from J; junction bases left unmatched: 6. The CDR3 extends over 15 amino acids. The CDR3 nucleotides read TGTGCCAGCTCACCATTACAGGGGTTGGATTCACCCCTCCACTTT. It codes for CASSPLQGLDSPLHF.

This clonotype was seen a few times. The germline gene is not matched at one end of the junction; a read error may be the cause. The V call is TRBV20-1, the J call TRBJ2-4, with TRBD2 matching over 9 bases. The CDR3 is 13 residues long. Germline V gene data show CDR1 as DFQATT and CDR2 as SNEGSKA (reference sequence). The CDR3: CSARRGGGNIKYF. The CDR3 DNA reads as TGCAGTGCTAGGCGGGGGGGCGGAAACATTAAGTACTTC.

This chain uses TRBV20-1 with TRBJ2-3, with 12 bases matching TRBD2. The CDR3 spans 17 residues. The germline V gene encodes CDR1 DFQATT and CDR2 SNEGSKA (reference sequence). V lost 1 base and J lost 0; bases outside the gene matches: 5. CDR3 nucleotides: TGCAGTGCTAGAGGGACTAGCGGGGTCGCTAGCACAGATACGCAGTATTTT. Its translation is CSARGTSGVASTDTQYF.

The chain is built from TRBV6-5 and TRBJ2-7, with D tentatively TRBD1 (6 bases). Per germline, CDR1 MNHEY and CDR2 SVGAGI. The CDR3 has 16 residues. Trimming pared 4 bases from V and 2 bases from J, leaving 18 bases between. The DNA for the CDR3 is TGTGCCAGCAGTTCCCCGACAGGATTTAACCCCTACGAGCAGTACTTC. As protein: CASSSPTGFNPYEQYF.

This clonotype was seen many times. The chain carries TRBV6-2 or TRBV6-3 and TRBJ1-6; 7 bases line up with TRBD1. The CDR3 totals 15 residues. V dropped 7 bases and J dropped 7; count of bases not matched to a gene: 10. Germline CDR1 and CDR2: MNHEY and SVGEGT. CDR3 nucleotide sequence: TGTGCCAGCATCTTCGAACCGGGACAGAATTCACCCCTCCACTTT. Translating it yields CASIFEPGQNSPLHF.

This clonotype has at least ten counts. The chain combines TRBV14 with TRBJ1-1; D is undetermined. Trimming removed 4 bases at V and 4 bases at J, with 10 bases between. Germline V lookup: CDR1 SGHDN, CDR2 FVKESK. This CDR3 region has 13 residues. CDR3 sequence: CASSPRLGTEAFF. CDR3 nucleotides: TGTGCCAGCAGCCCTCGGTTAGGCACTGAAGCTTTCTTT.

This clonotype was seen at least ten times. Here the CDR3 reads CASSPTREYEQYF. The DNA of the CDR3 is TGTGCCAGCAGCCCTACTAGGGAATACGAGCAGTACTTC. The chain is built from TRBV6-1 and TRBJ2-7, with D tentatively TRBD2 (5 bases). CDR1 is MNHNS, CDR2 SASEGT, per germline. The CDR3 has 13 amino acids. Trimming stripped 6 bases from V and 4 bases from J, with 13 bases between.

This clonotype has a handful of counts. The rearrangement uses TRBV30 and TRBJ1-6; D is undetermined. Deletions cut 3 bases from V and 13 bases from J, with 13 bases between. Germline V CDR1 and CDR2: GTSNPN, SVGIG (reference sequence). CDR3 size: 12 residues. CDR3: CAWRRTSGPLHF. For the CDR3, the DNA is TGTGCCTGGAGGAGGACCTCGGGGCCCCTCCACTTT.

In its sample, this clonotype was seen many times. The junction differs from germline at one of its ends, possibly a read error. V usage is TRBV12-3 or TRBV12-4 and J usage is TRBJ1-5; unclear D gene. The CDR3 covers 14 residues. The CDR3 region has the DNA TGTGCCAGCAGCTTAGCTGGGAGCAATCAGCCCCAGCATTTT. Translation gives CASSLAGSNQPQHF.

V gene TRBV6-2 or TRBV6-3 combines with J gene TRBJ1-2; D not resolved. The length of the CDR3 is 13 residues. Between the trimmed V and J ends, which lost 5 bases and 7 bases, there was a span of 14 bases. Germline assignment: CDR1 MNHEY and CDR2 SVGEGT. The CDR3 sequence: CASSGGKWSGYTF. CDR3 nucleotides: TGTGCCAGCAGTGGCGGAAAATGGTCTGGCTACACCTTC.

This clonotype has only a few counts. The V call is TRBV12-3 or TRBV12-4, the J call TRBJ1-5; 7 bases agree with TRBD1. After removal of 5 bases from V and 3 bases from J, the junction contained 13 bases not matched to a gene. The CDR3 has 17 amino acids. CDR3 DNA sequence: TGTGCCAGCAGTCTCCAGTGGGGGACAGCAAACAATCAGCCCCAGCATTTT. This codes for CASSLQWGTANNQPQHF.

This clonotype was found many times. The chain couples TRBV30 to TRBJ1-1; possibly TRBD1 for D (5 bases). With 3 bases removed from V and 4 bases from J, the gap between germline ends came to 12 bases. Germline assignment: CDR1 GTSNPN and CDR2 SVGIG (reference sequence). The CDR3 runs to 13 residues. The CDR3 is CAWRSGGGTEAFF. DNA of the CDR3: TGTGCCTGGAGATCGGGCGGGGGCACTGAAGCTTTCTTT. Supplemented by reference TRBV30 and TRBJ1-1, the full variable domain reads SQTIHQWPATLVQPVGSPLSLECTVEGTSNPNLYWYRQAAGRGLQLLFYSVGIGQISSEVPQNLSASRPQDRQFILSSKKLLLSDSGFYLCAWRSGGGTEAFFGQGTRLTVV.

This clonotype came up many times. The chain carries TRBV9 and TRBJ2-5; the match to TRBD2 covers 7 bases. V shed 0 bases, J shed 5 bases, and the junction held 4 bases outside the gene matches. CDR3 size: 14 residues. Germline V gene data show CDR1 as SGDLS and CDR2 as YYNGEE. The CDR3 DNA is TGTGCCAGCAGCGTAGCGGGAGGCGGGGAGACCCAGTACTTC. Amino acids: CASSVAGGGETQYF.

J is TRBJ2-2 and V is TRBV30; TRBD2 agrees at 9 bases. The CDR3 totals 18 residues. V dropped 2 bases and J dropped 7; count of bases not matched to a gene: 17. CDR1 GTSNPN and CDR2 SVGIG come from the germline V gene (reference sequence). The CDR3 region has the DNA TGTGCCTGGAGTAAACCCTATCCCGGGACTAGCTTTTTCGGGGAGCTGTTTTTT. Amino acids: CAWSKPYPGTSFFGELFF.

This clonotype was picked up a small number of times. The V call is TRBV19, the J call TRBJ2-4; weak D call: TRBD2 (6 bases). Trimming removed 4 bases at V and 7 bases at J, with 11 bases between. The CDR3 extends over 13 amino acids. Germline V CDR1 and CDR2: LNHDA, SQIVND (reference sequence). The CDR3 DNA sequence: TGTGCCAGTAGTAGCGGAGGGGCGAACATTCAGTACTTC. Translating it yields CASSSGGANIQYF.

This clonotype was found many times. V usage is TRBV12-3 or TRBV12-4 and J usage is TRBJ1-1; no clear D gene. V was shortened by 6 bases and J by 0 bases, with 17 bases between the two germline ends. The CDR3 totals 16 residues. In DNA, the CDR3 is TGTGCCAGCAGCCGTCAGGTAGGGCCCATGAACACTGAAGCTTTCTTT. Translation: CASSRQVGPMNTEAFF.